The rows below give T cell receptor beta chains drawn from one sample of a study of T-cell memory formation after mild COVID-19. TCRdb re-called the 5' RACE reads with MiXCR, one entry per CDR3 protein. Altogether approximately 350,000 distinct CDR3 sequences are present, under 15% being singletons, with the ten largest covering around 22%. The sample consisted of PBMCs or a T cell subset sorted from them (not recorded which). These receptors were collected from a man younger than 30 who had mild COVID-19 (a few samples of this study predate the infection). Cell type and time point are not known. The CDR3 runs from the conserved cysteine through the conserved F or W. D genes are given only for firm matches. For some rows the clone size is stated as once, few or many, or as a class when expanded; others skip it.

v_call	j_call	clone_size	d_call	cdr3_nt	cdr3_aa
TRBV12-3/TRBV12-4	TRBJ1-1	few	-	TGTGCCAGCGGGGTGGCGGGCACTGAAGCTTTCTTT	CASGVAGTEAFF
TRBV18	TRBJ1-1	-	-	TGTGCCAGCTCATCAGCTAGGGGAAGGGCGAACACTGAAGCTTTCTTT	CASSSARGRANTEAFF
TRBV5-5	TRBJ2-7	few	TRBD2	TGTGCCAGCAGCTTGGTCGGGACTAGCGGGGGTACCTACGAGCAGTACTTC	CASSLVGTSGGTYEQYF
TRBV4-1	TRBJ2-3	few	-	TGCGCCAGCAGCCAAGATGACAGCACAGATACGCAGTATTTT	CASSQDDSTDTQYF
TRBV20-1	TRBJ2-3	few	-	TGCAGTGCCCGCCCCCCCAGGGGCGCCGTAGATACGCAGTATTTT	CSARPPRGAVDTQYF
TRBV12-3/TRBV12-4	TRBJ1-2	-	TRBD1	TGTGCCAGCAGCCGGGACAGGGGCTACTATGGCTACACCTTC	CASSRDRGYYGYTF
TRBV6-1	TRBJ2-3	many	TRBD2	TGTGCCAGCAGGGTAGCGGGGGCCGGATCAGATACGCAGTATTTT	CASRVAGAGSDTQYF
TRBV7-8	TRBJ2-7	few	TRBD2	TGTGCCAGCAGCTCCCAGCGGGGGACGAACGAGCAGTACTTC	CASSSQRGTNEQYF
TRBV18	TRBJ1-1	few	-	TGTGCCAGCTCACCGTCTAACCTAATGAACACTGAAGCTTTCTTT	CASSPSNLMNTEAFF
TRBV7-2	TRBJ1-5	-	-	TGTGCCAGCAGCATGGGGACAACGAATCAGCCCCAGCATTTT	CASSMGTTNQPQHF